The next 19 T cell receptor beta chains were all read from a single sample in a study of CD8 T cells in Susac syndrome. RNA amounts of roughly 0.5 to 1 ug underwent reverse transcription with random hexamers. Using its own MiXCR run on the immunoSEQ multiplex PCR reads, TCRdb lists one record per CDR3 protein. The sample carries 120,000 or so distinct CDR3 sequences, around 94% recorded once. The sequencing input was CD8+ T cells from PBMCs. These receptors were collected from a human donor with Susac syndrome.

This clonotype was found a few times. The rearrangement joins TRBV12-3 or TRBV12-4 to TRBJ2-7, with D hard to call. Trimming shortened V by 3 bases and J by 4 bases, and 7 bases separated the two germline ends. This CDR3 comprises 12 residues. Here the CDR3 DNA reads TGTGCCAGCAGTTTGGTGAGGTACGAGCAGTACTTC. It translates to CASSLVRYEQYF.

V and J are TRBV20-1 and TRBJ2-3, with D perhaps being TRBD1 or TRBD2 (5 bases each). V lost 3 bases and J lost 7, with 11 bases in between. From germline, CDR1 is DFQATT and CDR2 SNEGSKA (reference sequence). The CDR3 is 12 amino acids. The CDR3 is CSARVGPYTQYF. For the CDR3, the DNA is TGCAGTGCTAGGGTGGGACCCTATACGCAGTATTTT.

This rearrangement joins TRBV16 to TRBJ2-7; D gene unclear. Between the trimmed V and J ends, which lost 2 bases and 0 bases, there was a span of 8 bases. CDR3 size: 14 residues. Germline CDR1 and CDR2: KGHSY and FQNENV. CDR3 in DNA: TGTGCCAGCAGCCAAAGGTTTCCCTCCTACGAGCAGTACTTC. This translates into CASSQRFPSYEQYF.

The CDR3 region is CAWNSARGTDTQYF. The CDR3 bases are TGTGCCTGGAATTCGGCCAGGGGGACAGATACGCAGTATTTT. The chain carries TRBV30 and TRBJ2-3; 7 bases line up with TRBD1. The ends lost 4 bases at V and 3 bases at J; junction bases unmatched: 7. The CDR3 extends over 14 amino acids. The germline gives CDR1 GTSNPN, CDR2 SVGIG (reference sequence).

The chain employs TRBV12-3 or TRBV12-4 and TRBJ1-1, with TRBD1 matching 7 bases. The CDR3 contains 16 residues. V lost 0 bases to trimming and J lost 3 bases; unmatched junction nucleotides: 7. DNA of the CDR3: TGTGCCAGCAGTTTAGCGGTCGACAGGGCGCACACTGAAGCTTTCTTT. It encodes CASSLAVDRAHTEAFF.

The chain links TRBV4-3 to TRBJ2-3; D remains unclear. The CDR3 extends over 12 amino acids. Germline CDR1 is LGHNA and CDR2 is YSLEER. Trimming pared 0 bases from V and 3 bases from J, leaving 1 base between. For the CDR3, the DNA is TGCGCCAGCAGCCAAGAGACAGATACGCAGTATTTT. Protein sequence: CASSQETDTQYF.

V and J are TRBV27 and TRBJ2-3; 8 nucleotides line up with TRBD1. This CDR3 region has 15 residues. Trimming removed 5 bases from V and 4 bases from J; junction bases left unmatched: 8. Germline-derived CDR1 and CDR2 are MNHEY and SMNVEV (reference sequence). The CDR3 nucleotides are TGTGCCAGCAGTCCGCCGGGACAGGCATCAGATACGCAGTATTTT. This codes for CASSPPGQASDTQYF.

CDR3 coding DNA: TGTGCCAGCAGCTTCTATCGGCAGGGGGCAGGGGAGCAGTACTTC. Protein product: CASSFYRQGAGEQYF. The gene calls are TRBV5-6 and TRBJ2-7; TRBD1 matches at 8 bases. The germline gives CDR1 SGHDT, CDR2 YYEEEE. There are 15 residues in the CDR3. The V and J ends lost 2 bases and 7 bases, in that order; junction bases with no gene match: 11.

The V call is TRBV9, the J call TRBJ2-1; D remains ambiguous. Germline CDR1 is SGDLS and CDR2 is YYNGEE. Trimming shortened V by 2 bases and J by 8 bases, and 5 bases separated the two germline ends. The CDR3 sequence is 11 residues long. CDR3 sequence reads: CASSVRDEQFF. The DNA for the CDR3 is TGTGCCAGCAGCGTTAGGGATGAGCAGTTCTTC.

The gene calls are TRBV4-3 and TRBJ2-3; 8 bases map to TRBD2. The V and J ends lost 0 bases and 1 base, in that order; junction bases with no gene match: 15. Germline CDR1 is LGHNA and CDR2 is YSLEER. This CDR3 has 20 residues. The CDR3 sequence is CASSQDFPTMREDGTDTQYF. The CDR3, as DNA: TGCGCCAGCAGCCAAGATTTCCCCACTATGCGGGAGGACGGCACAGATACGCAGTATTTT.

The V gene is TRBV19, the J gene TRBJ1-3; D gene ambiguous. Germline values: CDR1 LNHDA, CDR2 SQIVND (reference sequence). CDR3 length: 14 amino acids. The ends were cut back, 3 bases at V and 0 bases at J, with 6 bases in the middle. CDR3 in amino acids: CASSIDNSGNTIYF. The CDR3 coding sequence is TGTGCCAGTAGTATTGACAACTCTGGAAACACCATATATTTT.

DNA of the CDR3: TGTGCCAGCAGTTACCACCACACGCCGTTAAGGTTGGATGAGCAGTTCTTC. This encodes CASSYHHTPLRLDEQFF. The V gene is TRBV6-5, the J gene TRBJ2-1; no clear D gene. The CDR3 runs 17 residues. Per the germline V gene, CDR1 is MNHEY and CDR2 is SVGAGI. V dropped 2 bases and J dropped 8 bases, with 22 bases sitting between them.

This chain joins TRBV15 and TRBJ2-1; D may match TRBD1 or TRBD2 (6 bases each). With 0 bases removed from V and 2 bases from J, the gap between germline ends came to 11 bases. This CDR3 has 16 residues. Looked up from germline, CDR1 is LNHNV and CDR2 is YYDKDF (reference sequence). For the CDR3, the DNA is TGTGCCACCAGCAGAGATCAGGGGACTGCCTACAATGAGCAGTTCTTC. Translated: CATSRDQGTAYNEQFF. The variable domain in full, completed from reference TRBV15 and TRBJ2-1, reads DAMVIQNPRYQVTQFGKPVTLSCSQTLNHNVMYWYQQKSSQAPKLLFHYYDKDFNNEADTPDNFQSRRPNTSFCFLDIRSPGLGDTAMYLCATSRDQGTAYNEQFFGPGTRLTVL.

The chain carries TRBV7-2 and TRBJ2-5, with 11 bases matching TRBD2. CDR3 length: 17 amino acids. Trimming cost V 3 bases and J 4 bases; bases outside gene matches: 10. Germline assignment: CDR1 SGHTA and CDR2 FQGNSA. The CDR3 DNA is TGTGCCAGCAGCTTTGGTATTCTAGCGGGGGGCGGAGAGACCCAGTACTTC. This sequence encodes CASSFGILAGGGETQYF.

In its sample, this clonotype was seen once. This chain uses TRBV20-1 with TRBJ1-2; 8 bases are a match to TRBD1. The CDR3 has 18 residues. V lost 0 bases, J lost 1 base, and 13 bases stayed unmatched. Germline CDR1 and CDR2: DFQATT and SNEGSKA (reference sequence). This chain's CDR3 is CSARDLDRDWGNNYGYTF. CDR3 in DNA: TGCAGTGCTAGAGATCTGGACAGGGACTGGGGAAATAACTATGGCTACACCTTC.

The V gene is TRBV14, the J gene TRBJ1-6; D unclear. Germline V CDR1 and CDR2: SGHDN, FVKESK. The CDR3 runs 17 residues. The ends were cut back, 3 bases at V and 0 bases at J, with 12 bases in the middle. This CDR3 reads CASSQFTGSSYNSPLHF. The DNA of the CDR3 is TGTGCCAGCAGCCAGTTCACGGGAAGCTCCTATAATTCACCCCTCCACTTT.

This sequence joins TRBV6-4 and TRBJ2-1; TRBD2 aligns across 7 bases. The CDR3 is 15 residues long. The junction had 2 bases not matched to a gene; V was cut back by 0 bases and J by 3 bases. Germline V gives CDR1 MRHNA, CDR2 SNTAGT. The CDR3 sequence: CASSDSIAGYNEQFF. For the CDR3, the DNA is TGTGCCAGCAGTGACTCGATAGCGGGCTACAATGAGCAGTTCTTC.

This chain links TRBV4-1 with TRBJ2-5; the D gene could be TRBD1 or TRBD2 (6 bases each). The germline gives CDR1 MGHRA, CDR2 YSYEKL. The CDR3 covers 16 residues. The ends were cut back, 1 base at V and 5 bases at J, with 17 bases in the middle. CDR3 region: CASSQAGGGSGETQYF. The CDR3 DNA reads TGCGCCAGCAGCCAAGCTGGAGGGGGGTCGGGGGAGACCCAGTACTTC.

This rearrangement joins TRBV7-2 to TRBJ2-7; a possible D gene is TRBD1 (5 bases). Per the germline V gene, CDR1 is SGHTA and CDR2 is FQGNSA. With 1 base removed from V and 1 base from J, the gap between germline ends came to 8 bases. This CDR3 is 14 amino acids long. The CDR3 sequence is CASSLVTGSYEQYF. DNA for the CDR3: TGTGCCAGCAGCTTAGTCACAGGTTCCTACGAGCAGTACTTC.